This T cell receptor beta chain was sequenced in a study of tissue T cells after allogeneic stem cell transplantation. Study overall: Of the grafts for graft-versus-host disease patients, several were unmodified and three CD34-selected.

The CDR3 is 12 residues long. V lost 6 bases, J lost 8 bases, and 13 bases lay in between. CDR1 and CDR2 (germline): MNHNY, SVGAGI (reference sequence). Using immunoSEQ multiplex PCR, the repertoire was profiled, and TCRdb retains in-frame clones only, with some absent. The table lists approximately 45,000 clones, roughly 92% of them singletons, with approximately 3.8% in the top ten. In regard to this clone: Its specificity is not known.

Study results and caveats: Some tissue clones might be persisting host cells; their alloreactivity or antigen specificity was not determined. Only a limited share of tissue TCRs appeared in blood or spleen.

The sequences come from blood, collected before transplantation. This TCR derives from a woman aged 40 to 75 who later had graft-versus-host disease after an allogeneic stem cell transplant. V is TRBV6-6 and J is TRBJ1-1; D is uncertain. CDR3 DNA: TGTGCCAGCAGCCCTGAACAGAGGGAAGCTTTCTTT. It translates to CASSPEQREAFF.